The clone carrying this T cell receptor (beta chain) has only a few counts. The CDR3 ends on some other residue instead of the conserved phenylalanine or tryptophan, so this is likely a read error. It is unclear where the CDR3 begins or ends on the DNA, so no DNA is shown, and the CDR3 is as TCRdb lists it. TCRdb re-derived calls from the PCR reads in MiXCR, one entry per CDR3 protein. The table lists about 9,600 distinct CDR3 sequences, approximately 59% of them singletons. Per the germline V gene, CDR1 is SGHVS and CDR2 is FNYEAQ. The CDR3 is 15 residues long, ends included. The data belong to a study of tumor-infiltrating lymphocytes in oesophageal squamous cell carcinoma.

The chain is built from TRBV7-6 and TRBJ2-6; no DNA check was done on the table's D call, TRBD1. This sequence originates from a female donor with esophageal squamous cell carcinoma. The sequenced sample consisted of esophageal tumor tissue. The CDR3 sequence: CASSLEFPDTQYFGA.